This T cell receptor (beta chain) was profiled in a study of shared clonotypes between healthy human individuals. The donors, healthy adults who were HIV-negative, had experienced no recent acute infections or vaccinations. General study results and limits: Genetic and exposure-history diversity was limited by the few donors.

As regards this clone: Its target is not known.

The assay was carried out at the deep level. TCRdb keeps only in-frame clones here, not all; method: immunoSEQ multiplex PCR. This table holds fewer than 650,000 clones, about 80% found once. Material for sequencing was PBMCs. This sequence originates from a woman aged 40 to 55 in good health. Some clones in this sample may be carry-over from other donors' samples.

This chain's CDR3 is CASSSDRAGELFF. In nucleotides, the CDR3 is TGTGCCAGCAGCTCTGACAGGGCCGGGGAGCTGTTTTTT. The chain joins TRBV7-3 to TRBJ2-2; 7 bases map to TRBD1. Germline-derived CDR1 and CDR2 are SGHTA and FQGTGA. Trimming removed 4 bases from V and 6 bases from J; junction bases left unmatched: 2. The CDR3 totals 13 residues. Filled out from reference TRBV7-3 and TRBJ2-2, the complete variable domain reads GAGVSQTPSNKVTEKGKYVELRCDPISGHTALYWYRQSLGQGPEFLIYFQGTGAADDSGLPNDRFFAVRPEGSVSTLKIQRTERGDSAVYLCASSSDRAGELFFGEGSRLTVL.